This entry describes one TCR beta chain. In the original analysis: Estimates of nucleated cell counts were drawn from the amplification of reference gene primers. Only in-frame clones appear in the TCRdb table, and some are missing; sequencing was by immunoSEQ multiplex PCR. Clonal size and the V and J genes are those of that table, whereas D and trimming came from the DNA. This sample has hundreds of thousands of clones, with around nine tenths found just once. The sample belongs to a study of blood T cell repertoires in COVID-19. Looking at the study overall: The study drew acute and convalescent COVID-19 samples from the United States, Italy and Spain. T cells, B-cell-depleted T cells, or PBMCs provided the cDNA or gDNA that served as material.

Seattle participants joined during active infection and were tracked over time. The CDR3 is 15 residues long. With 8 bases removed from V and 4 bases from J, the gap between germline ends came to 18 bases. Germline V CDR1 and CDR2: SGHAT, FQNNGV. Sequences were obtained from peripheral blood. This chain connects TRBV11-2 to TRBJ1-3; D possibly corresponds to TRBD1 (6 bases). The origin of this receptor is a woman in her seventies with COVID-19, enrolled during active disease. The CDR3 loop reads CASLSWDTRGNTIYF. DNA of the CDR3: TGTGCCAGCCTGTCGTGGGACACCCGAGGAAACACCATATATTTT.